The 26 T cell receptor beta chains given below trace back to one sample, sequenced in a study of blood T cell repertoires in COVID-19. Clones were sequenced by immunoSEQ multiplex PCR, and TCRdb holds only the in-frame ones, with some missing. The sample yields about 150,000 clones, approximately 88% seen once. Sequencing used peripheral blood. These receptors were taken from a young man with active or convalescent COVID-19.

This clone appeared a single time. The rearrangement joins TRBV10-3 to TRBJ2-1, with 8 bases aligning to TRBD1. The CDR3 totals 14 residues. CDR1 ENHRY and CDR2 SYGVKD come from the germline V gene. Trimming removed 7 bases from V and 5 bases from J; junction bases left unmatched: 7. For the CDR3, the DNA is TGTGCCATCAAGGGGACAGGAGCGGACAATGAGCAGTTCTTC. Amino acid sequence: CAIKGTGADNEQFF.

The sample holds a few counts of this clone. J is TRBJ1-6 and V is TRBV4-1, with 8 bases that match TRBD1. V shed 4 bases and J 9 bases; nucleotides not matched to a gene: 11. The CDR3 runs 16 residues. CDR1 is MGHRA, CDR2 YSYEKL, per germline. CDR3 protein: CASSPSMGQERSPLHF. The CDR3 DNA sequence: TGCGCCAGCAGCCCTAGTATGGGACAGGAACGTTCACCCCTCCACTTT.

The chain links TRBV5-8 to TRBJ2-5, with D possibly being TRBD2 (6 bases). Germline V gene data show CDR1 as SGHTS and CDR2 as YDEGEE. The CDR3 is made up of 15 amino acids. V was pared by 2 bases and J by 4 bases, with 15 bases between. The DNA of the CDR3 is TGTGCCAGCAGCTTTTCCTCTAGGGAGGCAGAGACCCAGTACTTC. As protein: CASSFSSREAETQYF.

CDR3 DNA sequence: TGCGCCAGCAGCTTGGCGTGGAGCTCCTACAATGAGCAGTTCTTC. Protein: CASSLAWSSYNEQFF. The V gene is TRBV5-1, the J gene TRBJ2-1, with D hard to call. The CDR3 extends over 15 amino acids. The V gene lost 0 bases and the J gene lost 0 bases, with 7 bases spanning the gap. CDR1 and CDR2 from the germline V gene are SGHRS and YFSETQ.

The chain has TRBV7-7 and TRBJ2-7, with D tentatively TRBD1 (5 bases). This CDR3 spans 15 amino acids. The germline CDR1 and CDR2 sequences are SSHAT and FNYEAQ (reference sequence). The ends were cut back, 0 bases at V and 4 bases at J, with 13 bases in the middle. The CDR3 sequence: CASSLALGQGYEQYF. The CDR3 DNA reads TGTGCCAGCAGCTTAGCGCTAGGTCAGGGATACGAGCAGTACTTC. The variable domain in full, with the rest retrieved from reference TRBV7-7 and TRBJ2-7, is GAGVSQSPRYKVTKRGQDVTLRCDPISSHATLYWYQQALGQGPEFLTYFNYEAQPDKSGLPSDRFSAERPEGSISTLTIQRTEQRDSAMYRCASSLALGQGYEQYFGPGTRLTVT.

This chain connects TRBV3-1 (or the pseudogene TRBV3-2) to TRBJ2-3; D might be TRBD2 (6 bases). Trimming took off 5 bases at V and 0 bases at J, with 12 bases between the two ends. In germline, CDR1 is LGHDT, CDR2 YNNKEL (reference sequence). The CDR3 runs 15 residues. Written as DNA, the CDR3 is TGTGCCAGCAGCACCGGGAGCCCTAGCACAGATACGCAGTATTTT. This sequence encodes CASSTGSPSTDTQYF.

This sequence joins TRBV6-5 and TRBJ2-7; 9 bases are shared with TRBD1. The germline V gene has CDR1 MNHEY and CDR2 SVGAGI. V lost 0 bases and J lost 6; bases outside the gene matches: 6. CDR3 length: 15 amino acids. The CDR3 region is CASSYSRQGGIEQYF. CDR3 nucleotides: TGTGCCAGCAGTTACTCGCGACAGGGGGGAATCGAGCAGTACTTC.

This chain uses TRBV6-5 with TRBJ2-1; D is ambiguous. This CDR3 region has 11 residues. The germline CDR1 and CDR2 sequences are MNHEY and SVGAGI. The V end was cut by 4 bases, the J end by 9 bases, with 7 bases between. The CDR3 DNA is TGTGCCAGCAGTTCCGGTGCTGAGCAGTTCTTC. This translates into CASSSGAEQFF.

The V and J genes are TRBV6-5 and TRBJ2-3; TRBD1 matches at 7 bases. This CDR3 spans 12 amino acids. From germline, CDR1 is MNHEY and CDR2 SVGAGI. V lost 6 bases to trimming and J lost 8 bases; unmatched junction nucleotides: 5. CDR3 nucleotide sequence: TGTGCCAGCAGAGGGACAGCGAGTACGCAGTATTTT. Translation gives CASRGTASTQYF.

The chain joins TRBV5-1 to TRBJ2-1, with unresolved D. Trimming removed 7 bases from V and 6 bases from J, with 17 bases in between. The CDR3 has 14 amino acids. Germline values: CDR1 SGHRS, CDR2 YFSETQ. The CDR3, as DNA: TGCGCCAGCTCCGATGCTCAGATATTCAATGAGCAGTTCTTC. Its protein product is CASSDAQIFNEQFF.

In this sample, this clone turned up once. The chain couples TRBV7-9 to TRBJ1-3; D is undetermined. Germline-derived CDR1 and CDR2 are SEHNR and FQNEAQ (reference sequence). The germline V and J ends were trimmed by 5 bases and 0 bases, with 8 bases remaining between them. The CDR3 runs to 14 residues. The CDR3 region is CASSRLNSGNTIYF. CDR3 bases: TGTGCCAGCAGCCGTCTTAACTCTGGAAACACCATATATTTT. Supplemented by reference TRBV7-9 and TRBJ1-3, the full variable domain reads DTGVSQNPRHKITKRGQNVTFRCDPISEHNRLYWYRQTLGQGPEFLTYFQNEAQLEKSRLLSDRFSAERPKGSFSTLEIQRTEQGDSAMYLCASSRLNSGNTIYFGEGSWLTVV.

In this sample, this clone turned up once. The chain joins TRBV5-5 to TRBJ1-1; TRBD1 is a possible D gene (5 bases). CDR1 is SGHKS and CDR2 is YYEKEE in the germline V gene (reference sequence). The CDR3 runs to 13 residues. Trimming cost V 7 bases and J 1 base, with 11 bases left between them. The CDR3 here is CASLGEPNTEAFF. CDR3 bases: TGTGCCAGCTTAGGGGAACCGAACACTGAAGCTTTCTTT.

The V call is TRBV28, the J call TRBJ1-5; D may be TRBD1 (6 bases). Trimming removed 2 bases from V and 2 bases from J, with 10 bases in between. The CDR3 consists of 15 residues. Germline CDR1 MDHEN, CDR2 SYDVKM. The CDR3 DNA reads TGTGCCAGCAGTTTAACGGCAGGGGGCAATCAGCCCCAGCATTTT. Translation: CASSLTAGGNQPQHF.

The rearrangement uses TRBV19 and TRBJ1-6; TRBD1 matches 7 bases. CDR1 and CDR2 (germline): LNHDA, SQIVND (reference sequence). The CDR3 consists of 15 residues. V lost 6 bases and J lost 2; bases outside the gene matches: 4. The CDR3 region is CASSTGVAYNSPLHF. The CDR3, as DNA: TGTGCCAGTAGCACAGGGGTAGCCTATAATTCACCCCTCCACTTT.

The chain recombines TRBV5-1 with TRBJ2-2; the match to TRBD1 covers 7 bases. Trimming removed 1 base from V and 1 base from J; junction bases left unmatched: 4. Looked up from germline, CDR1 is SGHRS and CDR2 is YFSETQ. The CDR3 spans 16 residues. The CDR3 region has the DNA TGCGCCAGCAGCTTGAGTCGGACAGGGAACACCGGGGAGCTGTTTTTT. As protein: CASSLSRTGNTGELFF.

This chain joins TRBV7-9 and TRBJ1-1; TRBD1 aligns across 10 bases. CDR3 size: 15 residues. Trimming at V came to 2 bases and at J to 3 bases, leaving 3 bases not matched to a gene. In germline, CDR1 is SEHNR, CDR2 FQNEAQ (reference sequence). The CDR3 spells CASSLLGTGDTEAFF. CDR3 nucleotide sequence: TGTGCCAGCAGCTTACTAGGGACAGGGGACACTGAAGCTTTCTTT.

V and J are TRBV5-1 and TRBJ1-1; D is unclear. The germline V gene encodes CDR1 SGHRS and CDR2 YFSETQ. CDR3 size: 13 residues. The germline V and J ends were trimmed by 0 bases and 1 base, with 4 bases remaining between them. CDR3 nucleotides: TGCGCCAGCAGCTTGGCCCGGAACACTGAAGCTTTCTTT. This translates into CASSLARNTEAFF.

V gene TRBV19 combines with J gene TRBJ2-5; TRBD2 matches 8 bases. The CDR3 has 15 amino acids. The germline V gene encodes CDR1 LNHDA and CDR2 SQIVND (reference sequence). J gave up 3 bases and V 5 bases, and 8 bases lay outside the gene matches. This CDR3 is CASSVPAGVEETQYF. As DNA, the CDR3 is TGTGCCAGTAGTGTGCCAGCGGGAGTGGAAGAGACCCAGTACTTC. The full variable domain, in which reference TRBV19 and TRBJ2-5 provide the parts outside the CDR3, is DGGITQSPKYLFRKEGQNVTLSCEQNLNHDAMYWYRQDPGQGLRLIYYSQIVNDFQKGDIAEGYSVSREKKESFPLTVTSAQKNPTAFYLCASSVPAGVEETQYFGPGTRLLVL.

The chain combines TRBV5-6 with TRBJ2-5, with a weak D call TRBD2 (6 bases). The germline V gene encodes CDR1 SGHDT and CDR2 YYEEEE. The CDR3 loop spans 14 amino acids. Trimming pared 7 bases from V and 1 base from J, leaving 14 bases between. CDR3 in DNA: TGTGCCAGCGCCACACTGCGGGGCCAAGAGACCCAGTACTTC. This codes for CASATLRGQETQYF.

CDR3 DNA sequence: TGTGCCAGCAGTTCGTCGTCGTCAGGTGAATCGTTCTTC. Encoded protein: CASSSSSSGESFF. The rearrangement links TRBV12-3 or TRBV12-4 to TRBJ2-1; no reliable D call. The CDR3 is 13 amino acids. V was shortened by 4 bases and J by 15 bases, with 19 bases between the two germline ends.

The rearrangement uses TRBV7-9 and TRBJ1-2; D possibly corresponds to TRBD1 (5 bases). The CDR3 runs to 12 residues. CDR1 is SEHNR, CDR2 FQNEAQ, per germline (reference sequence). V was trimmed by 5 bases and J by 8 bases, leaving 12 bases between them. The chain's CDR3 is CASSQTDAGYTF. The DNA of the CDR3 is TGTGCCAGCAGCCAGACAGATGCGGGCTACACCTTC.

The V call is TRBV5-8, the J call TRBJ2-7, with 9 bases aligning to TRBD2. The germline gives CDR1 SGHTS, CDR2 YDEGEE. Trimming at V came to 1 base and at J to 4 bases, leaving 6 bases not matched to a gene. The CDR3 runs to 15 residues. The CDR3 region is CASSLRRGGIYEQYF. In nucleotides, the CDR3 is TGTGCCAGCAGCTTGAGGCGGGGGGGCATATACGAGCAGTACTTC.

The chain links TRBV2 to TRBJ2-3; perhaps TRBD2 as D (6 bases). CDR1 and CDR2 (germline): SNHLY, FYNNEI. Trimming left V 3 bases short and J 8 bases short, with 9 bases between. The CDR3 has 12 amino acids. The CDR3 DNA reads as TGTGCCAGCAGTGAGGAGGGGCTTACGCAGTATTTT. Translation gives CASSEEGLTQYF.

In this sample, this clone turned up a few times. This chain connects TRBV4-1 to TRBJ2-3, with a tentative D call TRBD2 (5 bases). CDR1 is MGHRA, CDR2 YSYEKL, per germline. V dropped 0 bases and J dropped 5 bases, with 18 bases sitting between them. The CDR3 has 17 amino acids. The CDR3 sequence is CASSQDGMGGRLDTQYF. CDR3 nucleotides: TGCGCCAGCAGCCAAGATGGAATGGGTGGGAGACTAGATACGCAGTATTTT.

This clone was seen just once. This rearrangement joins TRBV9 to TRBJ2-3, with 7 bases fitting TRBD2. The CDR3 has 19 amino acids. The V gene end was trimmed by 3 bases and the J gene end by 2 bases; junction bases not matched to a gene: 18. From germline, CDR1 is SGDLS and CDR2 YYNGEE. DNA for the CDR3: TGTGCCAGCAGCGCGAGCTCCAACAGGAAGCGGGAAAACACAGATACGCAGTATTTT. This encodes CASSASSNRKRENTDTQYF.

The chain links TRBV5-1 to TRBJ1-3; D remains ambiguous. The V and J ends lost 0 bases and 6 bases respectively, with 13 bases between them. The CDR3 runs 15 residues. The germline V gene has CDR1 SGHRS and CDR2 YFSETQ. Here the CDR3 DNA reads TGCGCCAGCAGCTTGGGGCCAAGTGCCGCAAACACCATATATTTT. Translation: CASSLGPSAANTIYF.